Listed here are 10 T cell receptor beta chains from one sample, sequenced in a study of identical twins. One entry per CDR3 protein, called by TCRdb with MiXCR from the 5' RACE reads. The sample lists 400,000 to 550,000 distinct CDR3 sequences, around an eighth seen once, with approximately 1% in the top ten. This sample also belongs to another study, concerning yellow fever vaccine responses in identical twins.

Material: CD4+ T cells sorted from blood. The receptors stem from a woman between 18 and 30 years old in good health.

This clonotype came up a few times. The chain is built from TRBV12-3 or TRBV12-4 and TRBJ2-7; TRBD2 matches 10 bases. Trimming removed 3 bases from V and 4 bases from J; junction bases left unmatched: 12. The CDR3 has 17 amino acids. This CDR3 is CASSLSRLAGVPYEQYF. The CDR3, as DNA: TGTGCCAGCAGTTTGAGTAGGCTAGCGGGAGTCCCATACGAGCAGTACTTC.

The sample holds many counts of this clonotype. V gene TRBV7-8 combines with J gene TRBJ2-7, with 11 positions matching TRBD2. The V and J ends lost 8 bases and 6 bases, in that order; junction bases with no gene match: 6. CDR3 length equals 13 residues. Per the germline V gene, CDR1 is SGHVS and CDR2 is FQNEAQ. CDR3 DNA: TGTGCCAGCCGAACTAGCGGGGGACTCGAGCAGTACTTC. Protein product: CASRTSGGLEQYF.

This clonotype was recorded a few times. CDR3 in amino acids: CASSVSPFGAQYF. The DNA of the CDR3 is TGTGCCAGTAGTGTCTCCCCCTTTGGGGCCCAGTACTTC. The chain couples TRBV19 to TRBJ2-5; D remains ambiguous. Looked up from germline, CDR1 is LNHDA and CDR2 is SQIVND (reference sequence). Trimming removed 5 bases at V and 9 bases at J, with 16 bases between. The CDR3 runs 13 residues.

In its sample, this clonotype was seen a few times. V usage is TRBV5-4 and J usage is TRBJ2-7, with 12 positions matching TRBD2. This CDR3 has 16 amino acids. Losses at the gene ends were 4 bases for V and 5 bases for J; bases not matched to a gene: 10. The V gene's germline CDR1 is SGHNT and CDR2 YYREEE (reference sequence). The CDR3 loop reads CASSDKLAGGPDEQYF. The DNA for the CDR3 is TGTGCCAGCAGCGACAAACTAGCGGGAGGACCCGACGAGCAGTACTTC.

This clonotype was counted at least ten times. The chain is built from TRBV10-3 and TRBJ1-5; D not certain. The CDR3 is made up of 13 amino acids. Germline V gives CDR1 ENHRY, CDR2 SYGVKD. V lost 3 bases, J lost 5 bases, and 8 bases lay in between. CDR3 coding DNA: TGTGCCATCAGTGACAGTTTTTATCAGCCCCAGCATTTT. It codes for CAISDSFYQPQHF.

This clonotype turned up a few times. J is TRBJ1-5 and V is TRBV27, with 9 bases lining up with TRBD1. This CDR3 has 17 amino acids. CDR1 and CDR2 (germline): MNHEY, SMNVEV (reference sequence). The trim removed 5 bases at V and 0 bases at J, leaving 8 bases unmatched. The CDR3 is CASSRKGQGNSNQPQHF. The CDR3, as DNA: TGTGCCAGCAGTCGAAAAGGACAGGGGAATAGCAATCAGCCCCAGCATTTT.

The chain recombines TRBV5-1 with TRBJ2-2; 7 bases are shared with TRBD1. The CDR3 consists of 15 residues. Germline V lookup: CDR1 SGHRS, CDR2 YFSETQ. V lost 4 bases, J lost 4 bases, and 7 bases stayed unmatched. CDR3 bases: TGCGCCAGCAGCCCCCGGGACAGTGCCACCGGGGAGCTGTTTTTT. Translation: CASSPRDSATGELFF.

A few counts support this clonotype. The chain carries TRBV9 and TRBJ2-5, with D unclear. V was cut by 0 bases and J by 5 bases, with 5 bases left in between. The length of the CDR3 is 12 residues. Germline CDR1 is SGDLS and CDR2 is YYNGEE. In nucleotides, the CDR3 is TGTGCCAGCAGCGTAGATTTCGAGACCCAGTACTTC. Translated: CASSVDFETQYF.

The chain employs TRBV12-3 or TRBV12-4 and TRBJ2-7; 11 nucleotides align to TRBD2. The CDR3 is made up of 15 amino acids. Losses at the gene ends were 2 bases for V and 3 bases for J; bases not matched to a gene: 3. CDR3 region: CASSLRGLADYEQYF. In DNA, the CDR3 is TGTGCCAGCAGTTTAAGGGGACTAGCGGACTACGAGCAGTACTTC.

The chain couples TRBV29-1 to TRBJ2-7; TRBD2 aligns across 15 bases. Germline lookup yields CDR1 SQVTM and CDR2 ANQGSEA. V shed 3 bases, J shed 6 bases, and the junction held 3 bases outside the gene matches. The CDR3 is 14 residues long. The chain's CDR3 is CSVEPGLAGGEQYF. In DNA form, the CDR3 reads TGCAGCGTTGAGCCGGGACTAGCGGGAGGCGAGCAGTACTTC.